These T cell receptor beta chains were read from a single sample in a study of cytomegalovirus exposure and HLA in healthy donors. Clones were sequenced by immunoSEQ multiplex PCR, and TCRdb holds only the in-frame ones, with some missing. The table shows 120,000 to 150,000 clones, with around 90% occurring only once. Sequencing was carried out using PBMCs. These receptor sequences come from a woman younger than 35 in good health and CMV-seropositive. CDR3s include the opening cysteine and the closing phenylalanine or tryptophan. The order of the fields is D gene, J gene, clone size, V gene, CDR3 DNA, CDR3 protein. A D gene is named only where the DNA matches it firmly. Clone size is not always given. Where it is, it says once, few, many or a class for expanded clones.

>.|TRBJ2-7|once|TRBV27
TGTGCCAGCAGCCCTGACAGGCTAACCTACGAGCAGTACTTC
CASSPDRLTYEQYF
>.|TRBJ2-1|once|TRBV7-2
TGTGCCAGCAGCCCCCGCTCGACAGGCTCCTACAATGAGCAGTTCTTC
CASSPRSTGSYNEQFF
>.|TRBJ2-2|.|TRBV9
TGTGCCAGCAGCTCCACGAACACCGGGGAGCTGTTTTTT
CASSSTNTGELFF
>TRBD2|TRBJ2-1|.|TRBV7-9
TGTGCCAGCAGCTTAAGGGCTAGCGGGATGCACAATGAGCAGTTCTTC
CASSLRASGMHNEQFF
>.|TRBJ1-1|.|TRBV7-3
TGTGCCAGCAGCTTAAAGGCGCTAGGTGAAGCTTTCTTT
CASSLKALGEAFF
>.|TRBJ1-1|few|TRBV6-1
TGTGCCAGCAGTGTATCTGACACTGAAGCTTTCTTT
CASSVSDTEAFF
>.|TRBJ1-4|.|TRBV19
TGTGCCAGTAGTAGACGAGAGGGTCCAACTAATGAAAAACTGTTTTTT
CASSRREGPTNEKLFF
>TRBD2|TRBJ2-1|.|TRBV11-2
TGTGCCAGCAGCTTAATCCCCTCGGGGGGGTCCTACAATGAGCAGTTCTTC
CASSLIPSGGSYNEQFF
>.|TRBJ2-7|.|TRBV7-2
TGTGCCAGCAGCTTATTTGGAGCGCTGGAGTACGAGCAGTACTTC
CASSLFGALEYEQYF
>TRBD2|TRBJ2-7|.|TRBV6-6
TGTGCCAGCAGTTACTCCAGTAGCGGGACCTACGAGCAGTACTTC
CASSYSSSGTYEQYF
>TRBD1|TRBJ2-5|once|TRBV19
TGTGCCAGTAGTCCGACAGGGGGTACCATGGTCCAGTACTTC
CASSPTGGTMVQYF
>.|TRBJ1-1|.|TRBV7-8
TGTGCCAGCAACCACACCGAGGGGGTTCCTGAAGCTTTCTTT
CASNHTEGVPEAFF
>.|TRBJ1-1|.|TRBV5-1
TGCGCCAGCAGCTTCGGCGGGAACACTGAAGCTTTCTTT
CASSFGGNTEAFF
>.|TRBJ2-7|.|TRBV7-9
TGTGCCAGCAGCTTAGCGCGCTCTAGGGGTTCCGAGCAGTACTTC
CASSLARSRGSEQYF
>.|TRBJ2-7|.|TRBV7-8
TGTGCCAGCAGCCGATCGGGATACGAGCAGTACTTC
CASSRSGYEQYF
>TRBD1|TRBJ1-1|.|TRBV30
TGTGCCTGGAGCGTACAGGGGGACACTGAAGCTTTCTTT
CAWSVQGDTEAFF
>TRBD1|TRBJ1-2|once|TRBV6-1
TGTGCCAGCAGCGACAGGGGGAGCTATGGCTACACCTTC
CASSDRGSYGYTF
>TRBD2|TRBJ2-1|.|TRBV5-4
TGTGCCAGCAGCTTATCTGGACTAGCGGGAGTCGTGGAGCAGTTCTTC
CASSLSGLAGVVEQFF
>.|TRBJ1-1|.|TRBV5-6
TGTGCCAGCAGCTTGGTCCAGGATGAATTAGCTTTCTTT
CASSLVQDELAFF
>TRBD2|TRBJ2-1|.|TRBV5-1
TGCGCCAGCAGCTTGGATTTTTTTCCAGCGGGAGCGGACAATGAGCAGTTCTTC
CASSLDFFPAGADNEQFF
>TRBD1|TRBJ1-5|.|TRBV6-5
TGTGCCAGCAGTGCAGGGGGGAGTCAGCCCCAGCATTTT
CASSAGGSQPQHF
>.|TRBJ1-2|.|TRBV27
TGTGCCAGCACCAGGTGGGGGCAGAGCTATGGCTACACCTTC
CASTRWGQSYGYTF
>.|TRBJ1-2|.|TRBV4-1
TGCGCCAGCAGCCAAGATACGGCAGGCCCCTTCTATGGCTACACCTTC
CASSQDTAGPFYGYTF
>TRBD2|TRBJ2-1|.|TRBV6-4
TGTGCCAGCAGTCCCCGACTAGCGCAGGCTGAGCAGTTCTTC
CASSPRLAQAEQFF
>.|TRBJ2-1|few|TRBV11-2
TGTGCCAGCAGCTTAAGCTGGAGTGAGCAGTTCTTC
CASSLSWSEQFF
>.|TRBJ1-2|.|TRBV30
TGTGCCTGGAGGGAGTTCGCTAAGGGAGGAATCGATGGCTACACCTTC
CAWREFAKGGIDGYTF
>TRBD1|TRBJ1-1|.|TRBV18
TGTGCCAGCTCACGGGACAGGAACACTGAAGCTTTCTTT
CASSRDRNTEAFF
>.|TRBJ2-1|.|TRBV13
TGTGCCAGCAGCTTAGTCATAGACCGCGGAGGGAACAATGAGCAGTTCTTC
CASSLVIDRGGNNEQFF
>TRBD1|TRBJ1-4|.|TRBV29-1
TGCAGCTTCAGGACAGGCACGAGGGAAAAACTGTTTTTT
CSFRTGTREKLFF
>.|TRBJ2-1|.|TRBV10-2
TGCGCCAGCAGTGAGTCGGCCCATGAGCAGTTCTTC
CASSESAHEQFF
>TRBD1|TRBJ1-5|few|TRBV4-1
TGCGCCAGCAGCCAAGGCTTGACAGGGGACCAGCCCCAGCATTTT
CASSQGLTGDQPQHF
>.|TRBJ1-1|once|TRBV12-2
TGTGCAAGTCGCCCCCTGGGGGGATCGAGCATGAACACTGAAGCTTTCTTT
CASRPLGGSSMNTEAFF
>TRBD1|TRBJ1-6|.|TRBV11-3
TGTGCCAGCAGCTTAGAGGGACAGGGGTATTCACCCCTCCACTTT
CASSLEGQGYSPLHF
>.|TRBJ2-7|few|TRBV28
TGTGCCAGCGGCAACTACGAGCAGTACTTC
CASGNYEQYF
>TRBD1|TRBJ1-1|.|TRBV18
TGTGCCAGCTCACCGGGACAGGTAAAGACGACTGAAGCTTTCTTT
CASSPGQVKTTEAFF
>.|TRBJ1-5|.|TRBV19
TGTGCCAGTAGCGGTAGGGGATGGGTCAATCAGCCCCAGCATTTT
CASSGRGWVNQPQHF
>.|TRBJ1-2|.|TRBV4-3
TGCGCCAGCAGCCAAGAGTCCCAGGGTGGAGGCTACACCTTC
CASSQESQGGGYTF
>.|TRBJ1-1|.|TRBV28
TGTGCCAGCAGTTTATGGGGGCGGGGGAACACTGAAGCTTTCTTT
CASSLWGRGNTEAFF
>.|TRBJ2-4|.|TRBV30
TGTGCCTGGAGTGTACAGGGCGCCAAAAACATTCAGTACTTC
CAWSVQGAKNIQYF
>TRBD1|TRBJ1-1|.|TRBV6-6
TGTGCCAGCAGGGGACAGGGCCAGGCTTTAAACACTGAAGCTTTCTTT
CASRGQGQALNTEAFF
>.|TRBJ1-1|.|TRBV5-1
TGCGCCAGCAGCTTGGCGGCGGGGATCATGAACACTGAAGCTTTCTTT
CASSLAAGIMNTEAFF
>.|TRBJ2-3|.|TRBV4-1
TGCGCCAGCAGCCAAGGGTACGCGGTAGCCACAGATACGCAGTATTTT
CASSQGYAVATDTQYF
>.|TRBJ1-1|.|TRBV6-1
TGTGCCAGCTCATTTGAGAGGGGGACTGAAGCTTTCTTT
CASSFERGTEAFF
>TRBD2|TRBJ2-1|few|TRBV6-1
TGTGCCAGCAGTGAAGGTGGGACTAGGAATGAGCAGTTCTTC
CASSEGGTRNEQFF
>TRBD1|TRBJ1-6|.|TRBV7-2
TGTGCCAGCAGTCCCGGGACAGCGAATTCACCCCTCCACTTT
CASSPGTANSPLHF
>.|TRBJ1-2|.|TRBV29-1
TGCAGCGTTGAAGATCGCGGCCGGCGTGGCTACACCTTC
CSVEDRGRRGYTF
>.|TRBJ2-2|few|TRBV5-6
TGTGCCAGCAGCTGGGGGGTGACAGTCACTAGCGGGGAGCTGTTTTTT
CASSWGVTVTSGELFF
>.|TRBJ2-1|.|TRBV4-3
TGCGCCAGCAGCCAAGACCCGGCAGGGGCAAATGAGCAGTTCTTC
CASSQDPAGANEQFF
>TRBD1|TRBJ1-5|.|TRBV5-1
TGCGCCAGCAGCTTGGGGGACAGGGATAGCAATCAGCCCCAGCATTTT
CASSLGDRDSNQPQHF
>.|TRBJ1-4|.|TRBV4-1
TGCGCCAGCAGCCAATCCGGGAACAATGAAAAACTGTTTTTT
CASSQSGNNEKLFF
>TRBD1|TRBJ2-7|.|TRBV30
TGTGCCTGGAGTGCCCGGACAGGGGGCTTCATCTACGAGCAGTACTTC
CAWSARTGGFIYEQYF
>.|TRBJ2-7|.|TRBV5-1
TGCGCCAGCAGCTTGCAGGGTAACGAGCAGTACTTC
CASSLQGNEQYF
>TRBD2|TRBJ2-2|.|TRBV7-9
TGTGCCAGCAGCGCCGTGGCGGGACTAGCGGCGCGGAACACCGGGGAGCTGTTTTTT
CASSAVAGLAARNTGELFF
>TRBD2|TRBJ2-1|.|TRBV10-1
TGCGCCAGCAGTGAGTTAAAGGGACTAGCGGGAGCACAACAGTTCTTC
CASSELKGLAGAQQFF
>.|TRBJ2-4|few|TRBV13
TGTGCCAGCAGCTTACCCTTAGCCAAAAACATTCAGTACTTC
CASSLPLAKNIQYF
>TRBD1|TRBJ1-1|.|TRBV19
TGTGCCAGTAGTTCCAGGGGGACCTTCTGGACTGAAGCTTTCTTT
CASSSRGTFWTEAFF